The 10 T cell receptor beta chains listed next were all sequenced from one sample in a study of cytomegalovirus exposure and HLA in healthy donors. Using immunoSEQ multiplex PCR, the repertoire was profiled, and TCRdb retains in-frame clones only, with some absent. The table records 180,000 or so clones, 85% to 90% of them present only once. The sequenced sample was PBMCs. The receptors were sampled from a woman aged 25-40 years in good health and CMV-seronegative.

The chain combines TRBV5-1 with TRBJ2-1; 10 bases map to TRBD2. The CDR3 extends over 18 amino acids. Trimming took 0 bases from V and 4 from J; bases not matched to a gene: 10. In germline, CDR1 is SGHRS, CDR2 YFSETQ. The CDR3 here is CASSLGVLAGDQYNEQFF. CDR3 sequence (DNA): TGCGCCAGCAGCTTGGGGGTCCTAGCGGGGGACCAATACAATGAGCAGTTCTTC.

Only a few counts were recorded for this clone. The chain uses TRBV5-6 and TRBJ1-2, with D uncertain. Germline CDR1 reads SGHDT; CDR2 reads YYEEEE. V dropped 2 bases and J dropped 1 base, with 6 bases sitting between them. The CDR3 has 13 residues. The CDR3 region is CASSFGSNYGYTF. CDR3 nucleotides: TGTGCCAGCAGCTTTGGCAGTAACTATGGCTACACCTTC.

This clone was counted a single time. CDR3 in DNA: TGCGCCAGCAGCCAAAGGACAGGGGATGATGGCTACACCTTC. Residues: CASSQRTGDDGYTF. The chain has TRBV4-3 and TRBJ1-2; 9 nucleotides agree with TRBD1. This CDR3 has 14 residues. V trimming: 2 bases; J trimming: 6 bases; junction bases outside the gene matches: 4. The germline CDR1 and CDR2 sequences are LGHNA and YSLEER.

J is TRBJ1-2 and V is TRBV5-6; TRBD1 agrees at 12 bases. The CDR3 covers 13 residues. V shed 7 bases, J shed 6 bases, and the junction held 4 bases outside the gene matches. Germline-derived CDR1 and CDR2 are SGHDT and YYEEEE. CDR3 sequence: CASLGTGGDGYTF. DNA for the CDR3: TGTGCCAGCCTTGGGACAGGGGGCGATGGCTACACCTTC. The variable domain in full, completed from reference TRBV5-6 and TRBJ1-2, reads DAGVTQSPTHLIKTRGQQVTLRCSPKSGHDTVSWYQQALGQGPQFIFQYYEEEERQRGNFPDRFSGHQFPNYSSELNVNALLLGDSALYLCASLGTGGDGYTFGSGTRLTVV.

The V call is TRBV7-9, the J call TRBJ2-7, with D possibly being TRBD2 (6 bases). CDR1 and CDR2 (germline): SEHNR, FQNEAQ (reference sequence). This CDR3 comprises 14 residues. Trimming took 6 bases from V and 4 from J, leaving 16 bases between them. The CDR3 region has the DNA TGTGCCAGCAGTCTGCGGGGCTTCCCTTACGAGCAGTACTTC. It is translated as CASSLRGFPYEQYF.

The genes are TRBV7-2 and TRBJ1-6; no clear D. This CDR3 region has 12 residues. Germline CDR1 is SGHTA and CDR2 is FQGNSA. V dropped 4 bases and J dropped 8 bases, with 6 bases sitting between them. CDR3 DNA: TGTGCCAGCAGCTCACTTTATTCACCCCTCCACTTT. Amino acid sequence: CASSSLYSPLHF. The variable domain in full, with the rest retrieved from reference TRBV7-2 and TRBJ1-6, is GAGVSQSPSNKVTEKGKDVELRCDPISGHTALYWYRQSLGQGLEFLIYFQGNSAPDKSGLPSDRFSAERTGGSVSTLTIQRTQQEDSAVYLCASSSLYSPLHFGNGTRLTVT.

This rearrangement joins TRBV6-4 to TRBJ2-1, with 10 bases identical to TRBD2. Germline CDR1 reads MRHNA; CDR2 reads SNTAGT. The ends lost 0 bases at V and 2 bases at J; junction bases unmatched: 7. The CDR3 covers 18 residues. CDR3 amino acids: CASSDSLAGAETYNEQFF. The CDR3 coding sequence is TGTGCCAGCAGTGACTCGCTAGCGGGGGCAGAAACCTACAATGAGCAGTTCTTC.

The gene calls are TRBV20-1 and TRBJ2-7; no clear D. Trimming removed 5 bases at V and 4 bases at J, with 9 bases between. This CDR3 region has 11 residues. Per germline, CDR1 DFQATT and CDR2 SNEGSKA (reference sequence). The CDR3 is CSALTAYEQYF. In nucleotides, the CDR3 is TGCAGTGCTTTAACAGCTTACGAGCAGTACTTC.

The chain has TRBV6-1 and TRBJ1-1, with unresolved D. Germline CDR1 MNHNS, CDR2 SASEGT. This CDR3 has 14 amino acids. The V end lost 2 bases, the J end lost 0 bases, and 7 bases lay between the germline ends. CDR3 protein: CASSESYMNTEAFF. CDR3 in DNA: TGTGCCAGCAGTGAATCGTACATGAACACTGAAGCTTTCTTT.

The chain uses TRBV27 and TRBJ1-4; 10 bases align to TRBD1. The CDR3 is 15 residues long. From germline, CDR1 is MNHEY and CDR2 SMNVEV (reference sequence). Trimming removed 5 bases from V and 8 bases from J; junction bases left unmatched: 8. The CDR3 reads CASSERTGGVEKLFF. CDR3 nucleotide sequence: TGTGCCAGCAGTGAACGGACAGGGGGTGTGGAAAAACTGTTTTTT.